These 21 T cell receptor beta chains came from one sample sequenced in a study of blood T cell repertoires in COVID-19 (dated by TCRdb to 2019 to 2021). Library generation was performed with the immunoSEQ multiplex PCR assay. What TCRdb holds here is the immuneACCESS table cut down to in-frame rearrangements. Part of the clones is not present; checked against another copy, under half of the missing clones reflect an unresolved V gene, and the others are unexplained. Within this sample are under 300,000 clones, with just under 90% of them counted one time only. The leading ten clones occupy 3.7% of the sample. Sequenced: peripheral blood. The origin of the receptors is a woman aged 40 to 49 with acute or convalescent COVID-19.

The chain is built from TRBV29-1 and TRBJ1-2; 10 bases line up with TRBD1. Germline CDR1 SQVTM, CDR2 ANQGSEA. This CDR3 has 14 residues. Losses at the gene ends were 7 bases for V and 5 bases for J; bases not matched to a gene: 10. The DNA for the CDR3 is TGCAGCGCCTTCCACGGACAGGGGGAATATGGCTACACCTTC. It translates to CSAFHGQGEYGYTF. The variable domain in full, completed from reference TRBV29-1 and TRBJ1-2, reads SAVISQKPSRDICQRGTSLTIQCQVDSQVTMMFWYRQQPGQSLTLIATANQGSEATYESGFVIDKFPISRPNLTFSTLTVSNMSPEDSSIYLCSAFHGQGEYGYTFGSGTRLTVV.

The J gene is TRBJ1-5, the V gene TRBV2; 7 bases agree with TRBD1. CDR3 size: 15 residues. Germline V CDR1 and CDR2: SNHLY, FYNNEI. The V and J ends lost 4 bases and 4 bases, in that order; junction bases with no gene match: 7. CDR3: CASSGQGRSNQPQHF. In DNA, the CDR3 is TGTGCCAGCAGTGGACAGGGAAGGAGTAATCAGCCCCAGCATTTT. Full variable domain (rest looked up from reference TRBV2 and TRBJ1-5): EPEVTQTPSHQVTQMGQEVILRCVPISNHLYFYWYRQILGQKVEFLVSFYNNEISEKSEIFDDQFSVERPDGSNFTLKIRSTKLEDSAMYFCASSGQGRSNQPQHFGDGTRLSIL.

The chain joins TRBV11-2 to TRBJ1-1; D is uncertain. CDR1 SGHAT and CDR2 FQNNGV come from the germline V gene. The V end lost 7 bases, the J end lost 3 bases, and 21 bases lay between the germline ends. This CDR3 has 16 amino acids. The DNA for the CDR3 is TGTGCCAGCAACTACCTCCTCGGGAGGGTCTACACTGAAGCTTTCTTT. Its translation is CASNYLLGRVYTEAFF.

This rearrangement joins TRBV4-1 to TRBJ2-3; 8 nucleotides agree with TRBD2. Germline V gene data show CDR1 as MGHRA and CDR2 as YSYEKL. This CDR3 contains 16 residues. V dropped 5 bases and J dropped 3; count of bases not matched to a gene: 10. DNA for the CDR3: TGCGCCAGCAGCTATACCCCCGGGGGGGTGACAGATACGCAGTATTTT. Amino acid sequence: CASSYTPGGVTDTQYF.

V and J are TRBV20-1 and TRBJ1-5; the D is unclear. Germline V gives CDR1 DFQATT, CDR2 SNEGSKA (reference sequence). V dropped 3 bases and J dropped 3 bases, with 9 bases sitting between them. The CDR3 covers 13 residues. Written as DNA, the CDR3 is TGCAGTGCTAGTAGTACAGTCAATCAGCCCCAGCATTTT. Its protein is CSASSTVNQPQHF.

V and J are TRBV19 and TRBJ1-2; perhaps TRBD1 as D (6 bases). The V gene's germline CDR1 is LNHDA and CDR2 SQIVND (reference sequence). V lost 8 bases and J lost 5, with 6 bases in between. The CDR3 length is 10 residues. The CDR3 sequence is CASGQYGYTF. CDR3 sequence (DNA): TGTGCCAGTGGACAGTATGGCTACACCTTC.

The chain is built from TRBV18 and TRBJ2-1, with TRBD1 identical over 12 bases. The J segment lost 7 bases and the V segment lost 6 bases, leaving 13 bases of the junction unmatched. The CDR3 spans 17 residues. Germline values: CDR1 KGHSH, CDR2 LQKENI. In DNA, the CDR3 is TGTGCCAGCTCCCGGGACGGAGGGGACAGGGGGCTTAATGAGCAGTTCTTC. Translating gives CASSRDGGDRGLNEQFF.

This clone was counted a single time. The genes are TRBV4-1 and TRBJ2-1, with 8 bases fitting TRBD2. The CDR3 spans 16 residues. Germline assignment: CDR1 MGHRA and CDR2 YSYEKL. V was pared by 0 bases and J by 2 bases, with 3 bases of the junction left unmatched. The CDR3 loop is CASSQDGGRTYNEQFF. In nucleotides, the CDR3 is TGCGCCAGCAGCCAAGACGGCGGGAGGACCTACAATGAGCAGTTCTTC.

The chain uses TRBV10-3 and TRBJ1-1, with D uncertain. Germline V gives CDR1 ENHRY, CDR2 SYGVKD. The CDR3 extends over 15 amino acids. V dropped 6 bases and J dropped 0 bases, with 14 bases sitting between them. This CDR3 reads CAIRTLGEVNTEAFF. CDR3 nucleotide sequence: TGTGCCATCAGGACCCTCGGGGAGGTGAACACTGAAGCTTTCTTT.

The chain employs TRBV30 and TRBJ1-5, with D possibly matching TRBD1 (6 bases). The V gene's germline CDR1 is GTSNPN and CDR2 SVGIG (reference sequence). The V end was cut by 1 base, the J end by 3 bases, with 13 bases between. CDR3 length: 15 residues. CDR3 bases: TGTGCCTGGAGTGAGAAGACAGGATTCAATCAGCCCCAGCATTTT. It specifies CAWSEKTGFNQPQHF.

The J gene is TRBJ1-1, the V gene TRBV7-2; D not resolved. Trimming cost V 4 bases and J 0 bases, with 12 bases left between them. The CDR3 extends over 15 amino acids. CDR1 and CDR2 from the germline V gene are SGHTA and FQGNSA. The CDR3 DNA is TGTGCCAGCAGCTACTCGGGAGGCCTGAACACTGAAGCTTTCTTT. Translation gives CASSYSGGLNTEAFF.

Only a few counts were recorded for this clone. V gene TRBV30 combines with J gene TRBJ2-3, with a tentative D call TRBD1 (5 bases). This CDR3 has 13 residues. CDR1 GTSNPN and CDR2 SVGIG come from the germline V gene (reference sequence). The V end lost 2 bases, the J end lost 1 base, and 7 bases lay between the germline ends. Here the CDR3 reads CAWSLGRTDTQYF. As DNA, the CDR3 is TGTGCCTGGAGTTTGGGGCGCACAGATACGCAGTATTTT.

The chain carries TRBV18 and TRBJ1-2, with TRBD1 matching 7 bases. There are 17 residues in the CDR3. J gave up 0 bases and V 1 base, and 8 bases lay outside the gene matches. CDR1 is KGHSH, CDR2 LQKENI, per germline. In DNA, the CDR3 is TGTGCCAGCTCACCACGAACAGGGGCTACTACTAACTATGGCTACACCTTC. The encoded protein is CASSPRTGATTNYGYTF.

The chain combines TRBV29-1 with TRBJ1-2; no firm D call. This CDR3 spans 12 amino acids. The V gene lost 5 bases and the J gene lost 8 bases, with 15 bases spanning the gap. The germline V gene has CDR1 SQVTM and CDR2 ANQGSEA. CDR3 coding DNA: TGCAGCGTTCCGTCGGCAGGAGGGGGCTACACCTTC. Translating gives CSVPSAGGGYTF.

The chain uses TRBV14 and TRBJ1-3; D remains ambiguous. The CDR3 consists of 17 residues. Germline V gives CDR1 SGHDN, CDR2 FVKESK. The V and J ends lost 4 bases and 3 bases respectively, with 19 bases between them. The CDR3 sequence is CASSPGGGSSGGNTIYF. DNA of the CDR3: TGTGCCAGCAGCCCCGGCGGTGGGTCCTCTGGTGGAAACACCATATATTTT. The complete variable domain, with remaining parts taken from reference TRBV14 and TRBJ1-3, reads EAGVTQFPSHSVIEKGQTVTLRCDPISGHDNLYWYRRVMGKEIKFLLHFVKESKQDESGMPNNRFLAERTGGTYSTLKVQPAELEDSGVYFCASSPGGGSSGGNTIYFGEGSWLTVV.

This chain joins TRBV28 and TRBJ2-7, with 9 bases fitting TRBD1. Unmatched junction bases numbered 8, after V lost 2 bases and J lost 6 bases. The CDR3 runs to 15 residues. Germline V lookup: CDR1 MDHEN, CDR2 SYDVKM. In nucleotides, the CDR3 is TGTGCCAGCAGTTTAAATTTCGGGACAGGGATCGAGCAGTACGTC. It yields the protein CASSLNFGTGIEQYV.

This clone came up once. The rearrangement uses TRBV12-5 and TRBJ1-1; 8 bases align to TRBD1. V lost 7 bases and J lost 4; bases outside the gene matches: 8. The CDR3 covers 14 residues. Germline V CDR1 and CDR2: LGHNT, FRNRAP. The DNA for the CDR3 is TGTGCTAGTGTACCAGGGGGCAGAAGCACTGAAGCTTTCTTT. Residues: CASVPGGRSTEAFF.

The chain carries TRBV6-6 and TRBJ1-2, with TRBD1 as a possible D gene (6 bases). Trimming took off 6 bases at V and 2 bases at J, with 10 bases between the two ends. CDR3 length: 13 amino acids. Looked up from germline, CDR1 is MNHNY and CDR2 is SVGAGI (reference sequence). CDR3 amino acids: CASSLTGNYGYTF. The CDR3 DNA follows: TGTGCCAGCAGCTTAACAGGGAACTATGGCTACACCTTC.

The V call is TRBV27, the J call TRBJ1-1; D ambiguous. This CDR3 contains 15 residues. Trimming left V 2 bases short and J 1 base short, with 11 bases between. The germline CDR1 and CDR2 sequences are MNHEY and SMNVEV (reference sequence). The CDR3 spells CASSLQFGANTEAFF. The CDR3 DNA follows: TGTGCCAGCAGTTTACAATTCGGAGCGAACACTGAAGCTTTCTTT.

The chain has TRBV24-1 and TRBJ2-1, with 11 nucleotides matching TRBD2. V gave up 0 bases and J gave up 4 bases; unmatched junction bases: 4. This CDR3 is built from 17 residues. From germline, CDR1 is KGHDR and CDR2 SFDVKD. CDR3 in DNA: TGTGCCACCAGTGATTTGTATCCTAGCGGGGGGTACAATGAGCAGTTCTTC. It encodes CATSDLYPSGGYNEQFF.

The chain joins TRBV5-1 to TRBJ2-3; weak D call: TRBD2 (9 bases). Trimming pared 5 bases from V and 0 bases from J, leaving 19 bases between. The germline CDR1 and CDR2 sequences are SGHRS and YFSETQ. The CDR3 is 17 residues long. The chain's CDR3 is CASRTGVAGVSTDTQYF. In DNA, the CDR3 is TGCGCCAGCAGGACAGGGGTAGCGGGGGTAAGCACAGATACGCAGTATTTT.